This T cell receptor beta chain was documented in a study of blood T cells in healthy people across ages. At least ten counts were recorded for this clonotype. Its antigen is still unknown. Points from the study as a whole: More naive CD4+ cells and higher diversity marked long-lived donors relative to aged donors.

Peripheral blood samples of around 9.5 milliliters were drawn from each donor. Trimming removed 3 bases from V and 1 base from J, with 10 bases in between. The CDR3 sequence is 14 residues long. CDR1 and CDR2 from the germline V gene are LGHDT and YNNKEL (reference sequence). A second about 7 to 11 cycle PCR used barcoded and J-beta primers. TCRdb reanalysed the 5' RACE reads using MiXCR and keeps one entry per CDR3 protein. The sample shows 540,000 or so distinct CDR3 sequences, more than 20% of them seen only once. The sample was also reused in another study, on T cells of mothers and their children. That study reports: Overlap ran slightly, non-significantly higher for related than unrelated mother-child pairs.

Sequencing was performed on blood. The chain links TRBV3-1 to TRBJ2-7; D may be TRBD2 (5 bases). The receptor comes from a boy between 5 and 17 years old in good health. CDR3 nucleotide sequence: TGTGCCAGCAGCCACCCGGGAACTTCCTACGAGCAGTACTTC. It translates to CASSHPGTSYEQYF.